The rows below give T cell receptor beta chains drawn from one sample of a study of beta chain features in type 1 diabetes. Repertoires were generated with immunoSEQ multiplex PCR, while TCRdb's copy carries only in-frame clones and drops some. The sample records some 250,000 clones, 25% to 30% being singletons. Material: central memory CD4+ T cells from blood. The source of these receptors is a man aged 25-45 years in good health. Both conserved end residues are part of each CDR3. Each record gives: J gene, V gene, clone size, D gene, CDR3 DNA, CDR3 protein. The D gene is left open where the match is weak. Rows give clone size only sometimes, using once, few, many, or a class for an expanded clone.

j_call: TRBJ1-1
v_call: TRBV29-1
clone_size: few
d_call: -
cdr3_nt: TGCAGCTTTAGAGGGGAAGGACCTGAAGCTTTCTTT
cdr3_aa: CSFRGEGPEAFF

j_call: TRBJ2-1
v_call: TRBV5-4
clone_size: few
d_call: TRBD1
cdr3_nt: TGTGCCAGCAGTCTGGCCCCCGGGACAGGATACAATGAGCAGTTCTTC
cdr3_aa: CASSLAPGTGYNEQFF

j_call: TRBJ2-7
v_call: TRBV2
clone_size: few
d_call: -
cdr3_nt: TGTGCCAGCAGTGAACCCGTCAGGGTAAACGAGCAGTACTTC
cdr3_aa: CASSEPVRVNEQYF

j_call: TRBJ1-6
v_call: TRBV5-1
clone_size: -
d_call: -
cdr3_nt: TGCGCCAGCAGCTTGGGCTCTACGACCTATAATTCACCCCTCCACTTT
cdr3_aa: CASSLGSTTYNSPLHF

j_call: TRBJ1-1
v_call: TRBV6-5
clone_size: few
d_call: -
cdr3_nt: TGTGCCAGCAGTTTCCCGGGGGGCACTGAAGCTTTCTTT
cdr3_aa: CASSFPGGTEAFF

j_call: TRBJ2-7
v_call: TRBV30
clone_size: -
d_call: -
cdr3_nt: TGTGCCTGGAGTGTTGATATGGCAGGGCAGTACTTC
cdr3_aa: CAWSVDMAGQYF

j_call: TRBJ2-1
v_call: TRBV15
clone_size: many
d_call: -
cdr3_nt: TGTGCCACCAGCAGAGATGGGGGGAGCTCCTACAATGAGCAGTTCTTC
cdr3_aa: CATSRDGGSSYNEQFF

j_call: TRBJ2-1
v_call: TRBV6-5
clone_size: -
d_call: TRBD2
cdr3_nt: TGTGCCAGCAGACGGACTAGAGATGAGCAGTTCTTC
cdr3_aa: CASRRTRDEQFF

j_call: TRBJ1-1
v_call: TRBV30
clone_size: -
d_call: -
cdr3_nt: TGTGCCTGGACCGGACTTACGAACACTGAAGCTTTCTTT
cdr3_aa: CAWTGLTNTEAFF

j_call: TRBJ2-1
v_call: TRBV7-2
clone_size: -
d_call: TRBD2
cdr3_nt: TGTGCCAGCAGCTTAGAAGCTAGCGGGATTCTGAATGAGCAGTTCTTC
cdr3_aa: CASSLEASGILNEQFF

j_call: TRBJ2-1
v_call: TRBV7-2
clone_size: -
d_call: -
cdr3_nt: TGTGCCAGCAGCTTAGTTAGTCTGAATGAGCAGTTCTTC
cdr3_aa: CASSLVSLNEQFF

j_call: TRBJ1-2
v_call: TRBV5-1
clone_size: -
d_call: TRBD1
cdr3_nt: TGCGCCAGCAGCCAGACAGGGGACTATGGCTACACCTTC
cdr3_aa: CASSQTGDYGYTF

j_call: TRBJ2-1
v_call: TRBV4-3
clone_size: -
d_call: TRBD2
cdr3_nt: TGCGCCAGCAGCCAAGATGGGCGGGGGGCCGATGAGCAGTTCTTC
cdr3_aa: CASSQDGRGADEQFF

j_call: TRBJ2-1
v_call: TRBV2
clone_size: many
d_call: TRBD2
cdr3_nt: TGTGCCAGCGCTACTAGCGGGAGTGGAAGTCCGTTCTTC
cdr3_aa: CASATSGSGSPFF

j_call: TRBJ2-7
v_call: TRBV29-1
clone_size: -
d_call: TRBD1
cdr3_nt: TGCAGCGTTGGCAGGGGGACAGGGGGTACCTACGAGCAGTACTTC
cdr3_aa: CSVGRGTGGTYEQYF

j_call: TRBJ2-2
v_call: TRBV7-9
clone_size: once
d_call: -
cdr3_nt: TGTGCCAGCAGCCCCACCCTGGACGGGGAGCTGTTTTTT
cdr3_aa: CASSPTLDGELFF

j_call: TRBJ2-1
v_call: TRBV19
clone_size: -
d_call: TRBD1
cdr3_nt: TGTGCCAGTAGAGTGACAGGGGGAGGCAATGAGCAGTTCTTC
cdr3_aa: CASRVTGGGNEQFF

j_call: TRBJ2-1
v_call: TRBV29-1
clone_size: few
d_call: -
cdr3_nt: TGCAGCGTTGAGGGACACGGGAGAAATGAGCAGTTCTTC
cdr3_aa: CSVEGHGRNEQFF

j_call: TRBJ2-7
v_call: TRBV5-1
clone_size: -
d_call: -
cdr3_nt: TGCGCCAGCAAAAAGACGACGTGGACCTCCTACGAGCAGTACTTC
cdr3_aa: CASKKTTWTSYEQYF

j_call: TRBJ2-3
v_call: TRBV11-3
clone_size: few
d_call: -
cdr3_nt: TGTGCCAGCAGCTCCTTAGCCGGGACGCAAGATACGCAGTATTTT
cdr3_aa: CASSSLAGTQDTQYF

j_call: TRBJ2-1
v_call: TRBV6-6
clone_size: few
d_call: -
cdr3_nt: TGTGCCAGCAGCCCGCCCCGGTGGCAGGATGAGCAGTTCTTC
cdr3_aa: CASSPPRWQDEQFF

j_call: TRBJ2-6
v_call: TRBV29-1
clone_size: many
d_call: -
cdr3_nt: TGCAGCGTCGCCGGGGGGGCCAACGTCCTGACTTTC
cdr3_aa: CSVAGGANVLTF

j_call: TRBJ2-5
v_call: TRBV28
clone_size: -
d_call: -
cdr3_nt: TGTGCCAGCAGTCCGCAGATTAGGATCCAGTACTTC
cdr3_aa: CASSPQIRIQYF

j_call: TRBJ2-6
v_call: TRBV18
clone_size: few
d_call: -
cdr3_nt: TGTGCCAGCTCACCAGATTCTGGGGCCAACGTCCTGACTTTC
cdr3_aa: CASSPDSGANVLTF

j_call: TRBJ1-5
v_call: TRBV30
clone_size: -
d_call: -
cdr3_nt: TGTGCCTGGAGTGAGACATTAGGCAATCAGCCCCAGCATTTT
cdr3_aa: CAWSETLGNQPQHF

j_call: TRBJ2-2
v_call: TRBV30
clone_size: -
d_call: -
cdr3_nt: TGTGCCTGGAGACCTCTCGGCAGAAACACCGGGGAGCTGTTTTTT
cdr3_aa: CAWRPLGRNTGELFF